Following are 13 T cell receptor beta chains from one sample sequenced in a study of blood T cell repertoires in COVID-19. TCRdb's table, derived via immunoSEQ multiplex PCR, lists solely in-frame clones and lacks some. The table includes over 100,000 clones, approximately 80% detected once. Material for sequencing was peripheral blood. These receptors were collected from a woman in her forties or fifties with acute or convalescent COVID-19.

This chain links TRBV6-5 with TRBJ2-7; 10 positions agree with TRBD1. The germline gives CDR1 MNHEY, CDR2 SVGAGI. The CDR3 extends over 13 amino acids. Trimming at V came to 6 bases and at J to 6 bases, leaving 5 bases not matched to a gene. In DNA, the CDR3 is TGTGCCAGCAGGCTGACAGGGGGCTTCGAGCAGTACTTC. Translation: CASRLTGGFEQYF.

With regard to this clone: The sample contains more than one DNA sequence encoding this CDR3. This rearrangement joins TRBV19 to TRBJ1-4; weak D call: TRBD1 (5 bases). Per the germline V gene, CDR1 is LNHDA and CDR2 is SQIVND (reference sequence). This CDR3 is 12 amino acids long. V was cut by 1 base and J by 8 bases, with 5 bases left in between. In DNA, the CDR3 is TGTGCCAGTAGTATAGCAGGGGAAAAACTGTTTTTT. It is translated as CASSIAGEKLFF.

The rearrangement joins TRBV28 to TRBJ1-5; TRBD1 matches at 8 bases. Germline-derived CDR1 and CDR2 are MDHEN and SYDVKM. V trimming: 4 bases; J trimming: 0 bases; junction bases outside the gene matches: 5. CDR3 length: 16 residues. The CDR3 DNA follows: TGTGCCAGCAGTTCTCCGGGACAGGTTAGCAATCAGCCCCAGCATTTT. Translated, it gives CASSSPGQVSNQPQHF.

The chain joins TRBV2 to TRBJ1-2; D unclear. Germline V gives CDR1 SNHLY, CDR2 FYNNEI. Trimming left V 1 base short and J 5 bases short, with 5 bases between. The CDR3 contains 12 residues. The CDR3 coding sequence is TGTGCCAGCAGTGAAGGAGGGTATGGCTACACCTTC. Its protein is CASSEGGYGYTF.

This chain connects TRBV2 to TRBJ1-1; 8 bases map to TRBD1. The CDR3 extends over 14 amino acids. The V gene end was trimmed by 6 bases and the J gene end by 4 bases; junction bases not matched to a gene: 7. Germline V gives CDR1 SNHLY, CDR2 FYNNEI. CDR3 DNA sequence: TGTGCCAGCAGAAGTACAGGGGGTAGCACTGAAGCTTTCTTT. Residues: CASRSTGGSTEAFF. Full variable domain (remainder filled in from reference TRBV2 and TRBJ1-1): EPEVTQTPSHQVTQMGQEVILRCVPISNHLYFYWYRQILGQKVEFLVSFYNNEISEKSEIFDDQFSVERPDGSNFTLKIRSTKLEDSAMYFCASRSTGGSTEAFFGQGTRLTVV.

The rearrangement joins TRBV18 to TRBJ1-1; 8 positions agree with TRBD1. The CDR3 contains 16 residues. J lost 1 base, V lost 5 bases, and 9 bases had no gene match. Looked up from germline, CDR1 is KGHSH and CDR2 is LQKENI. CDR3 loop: CASSTRRTGKNTEAFF. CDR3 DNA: TGTGCCAGCTCAACTCGCCGGACAGGGAAGAACACTGAAGCTTTCTTT.

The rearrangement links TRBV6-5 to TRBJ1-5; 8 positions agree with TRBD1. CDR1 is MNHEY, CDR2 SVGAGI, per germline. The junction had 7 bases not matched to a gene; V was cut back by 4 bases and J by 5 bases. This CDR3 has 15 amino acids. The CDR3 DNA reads TGTGCCAGCAGTTCTGACAGGGGTGCGGATCAGCCCCAGCATTTT. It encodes CASSSDRGADQPQHF.

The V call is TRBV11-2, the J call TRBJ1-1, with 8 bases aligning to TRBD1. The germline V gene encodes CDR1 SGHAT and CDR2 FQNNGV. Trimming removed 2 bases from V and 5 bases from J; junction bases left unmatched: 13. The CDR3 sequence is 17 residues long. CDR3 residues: CASSLPKGQGARTEAFF. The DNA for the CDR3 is TGTGCCAGCAGCTTACCTAAAGGTCAGGGGGCAAGAACTGAAGCTTTCTTT.

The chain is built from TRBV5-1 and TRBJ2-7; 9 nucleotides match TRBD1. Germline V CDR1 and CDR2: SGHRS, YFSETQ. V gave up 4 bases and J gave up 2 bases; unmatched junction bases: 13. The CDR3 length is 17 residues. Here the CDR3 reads CASSARPGQGSTYEQYF. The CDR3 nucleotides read TGCGCCAGCAGCGCCCGACCGGGACAGGGAAGTACCTACGAGCAGTACTTC. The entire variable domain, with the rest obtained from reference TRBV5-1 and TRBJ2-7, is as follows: KAGVTQTPRYLIKTRGQQVTLSCSPISGHRSVSWYQQTPGQGLQFLFEYFSETQRNKGNFPGRFSGRQFSNSRSEMNVSTLELGDSALYLCASSARPGQGSTYEQYFGPGTRLTVT.

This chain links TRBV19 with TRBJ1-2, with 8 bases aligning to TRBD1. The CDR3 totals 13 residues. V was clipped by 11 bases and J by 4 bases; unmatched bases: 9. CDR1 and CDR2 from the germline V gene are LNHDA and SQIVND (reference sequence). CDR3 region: CAVGGGQGYGYTF. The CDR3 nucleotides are TGTGCCGTCGGGGGTGGACAGGGCTATGGCTACACCTTC. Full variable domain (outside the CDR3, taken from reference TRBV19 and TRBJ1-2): DGGITQSPKYLFRKEGQNVTLSCEQNLNHDAMYWYRQDPGQGLRLIYYSQIVNDFQKGDIAEGYSVSREKKESFPLTVTSAQKNPTAFYLCAVGGGQGYGYTFGSGTRLTVV.

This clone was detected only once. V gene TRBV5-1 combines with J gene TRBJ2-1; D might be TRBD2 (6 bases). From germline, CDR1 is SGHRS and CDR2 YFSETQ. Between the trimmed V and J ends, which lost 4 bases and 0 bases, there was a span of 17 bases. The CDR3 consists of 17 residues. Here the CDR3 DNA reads TGCGCCAGCAGCCCTGGGGGGAAACTGAGCTCCTACAATGAGCAGTTCTTC. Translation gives CASSPGGKLSSYNEQFF.

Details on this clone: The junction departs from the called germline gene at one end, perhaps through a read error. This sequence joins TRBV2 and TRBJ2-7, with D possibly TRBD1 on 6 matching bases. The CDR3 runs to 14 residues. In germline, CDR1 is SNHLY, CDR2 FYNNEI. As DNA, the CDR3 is TGTGCCAGCAGTGACGGACGGACAGCCTACGAGCAGTGCTTC. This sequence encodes CASSDGRTAYEQCF.

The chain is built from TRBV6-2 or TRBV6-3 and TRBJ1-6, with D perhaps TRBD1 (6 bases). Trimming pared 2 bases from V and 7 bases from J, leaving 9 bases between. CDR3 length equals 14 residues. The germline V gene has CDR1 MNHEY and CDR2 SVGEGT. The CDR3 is CASSYGTLNSPLHF. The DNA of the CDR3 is TGTGCCAGCAGTTACGGGACACTCAATTCACCCCTCCACTTT.